Listed here are 20 T cell receptor beta chains from one sample, sequenced in a study of T cell clonotyping in hematopoietic cell transplantation. The protocol was immunoSEQ multiplex PCR, while the TCRdb copy is restricted to in-frame clones and leaves out a portion. The sample includes several thousand clones, 97% of them seen just once. The specimen was peripheral blood mononuclear cells, collected 100 days after allogeneic stem cell transplant. The receptors stem from a male patient between 60 and 69 years old who had an allogeneic stem cell transplant from a related donor, so the T cells may come from the graft donor. Some clones in this sample may be carry-over from other donors' samples.

The chain recombines TRBV7-9 with TRBJ1-6; the D is unclear. This CDR3 comprises 14 residues. Trimming stripped 1 base from V and 5 bases from J, with 6 bases between. From germline, CDR1 is SEHNR and CDR2 FQNEAQ (reference sequence). CDR3 sequence (DNA): TGTGCCAGCAGCTTAGGACGGCATAATTCACCCCTCCACTTT. Its protein is CASSLGRHNSPLHF.

This chain connects TRBV18 to TRBJ1-1; D remains ambiguous. The germline V gene encodes CDR1 KGHSH and CDR2 LQKENI. This CDR3 comprises 12 residues. V was pared by 7 bases and J by 0 bases, with 6 bases between. CDR3 DNA: TGTGCCAGCTTTAAGTTGAACACTGAAGCTTTCTTT. Protein product: CASFKLNTEAFF.

V usage is TRBV5-1 and J usage is TRBJ1-6, with D possibly being TRBD1 (6 bases). V shed 2 bases and J shed 6 bases, with 9 bases lying between them. The length of the CDR3 is 14 residues. Germline lookup yields CDR1 SGHRS and CDR2 YFSETQ. In DNA, the CDR3 is TGCGCCAGCAGCTTCAGGGGAGGTAATTCACCCCTCCACTTT. Its translation: CASSFRGGNSPLHF. Looking up the rest from reference TRBV5-1 and TRBJ1-6 gives the full variable domain: KAGVTQTPRYLIKTRGQQVTLSCSPISGHRSVSWYQQTPGQGLQFLFEYFSETQRNKGNFPGRFSGRQFSNSRSEMNVSTLELGDSALYLCASSFRGGNSPLHFGNGTRLTVT.

In regard to this clone: A read error may produce the germline difference seen at one junction end. The chain couples TRBV9 to TRBJ2-1, with a weak D call TRBD2 (5 bases). The CDR3 length is 13 residues. Germline lookup yields CDR1 SGDLS and CDR2 YYNGEE. CDR3 in DNA: TGTGCCAGCAGCGTAGACCCCGAGGGTAGTCACATCTTC. This codes for CASSVDPEGSHIF.

The chain employs TRBV28 and TRBJ2-7; TRBD2 might be the D (7 bases). The V gene lost 2 bases and the J gene lost 2 bases, with 13 bases spanning the gap. The CDR3 is 15 amino acids. Germline CDR1 and CDR2: MDHEN and SYDVKM. The CDR3 DNA reads as TGTGCCAGCAGTTTAGGCGGGGGCGGGGCCTACGAGCAGTACTTC. It specifies CASSLGGGGAYEQYF.

This clone was detected only a few times. The chain employs TRBV28 and TRBJ2-1; D is uncertain. Between the trimmed V and J ends, which lost 7 bases and 0 bases, there was a span of 13 bases. CDR3 size: 15 residues. Germline V gene sequence: CDR1 MDHEN, CDR2 SYDVKM. The chain's CDR3 is CASTTQDGSYNEQFF. DNA for the CDR3: TGTGCCAGCACTACCCAGGACGGCTCCTACAATGAGCAGTTCTTC.

This sequence joins TRBV20-1 and TRBJ1-2; D gene unclear. The CDR3 is made up of 10 amino acids. Germline V gene data show CDR1 as DFQATT and CDR2 as SNEGSKA (reference sequence). V was pared by 5 bases and J by 5 bases, with 6 bases between. Here the CDR3 DNA reads TGCAGTGCTTTCCAGTATGGCTACACCTTC. Its protein product is CSAFQYGYTF.

The genes are TRBV28 and TRBJ1-6, with D uncertain. V lost 9 bases to trimming and J lost 6 bases, with 9 bases between them. Germline lookup yields CDR1 MDHEN and CDR2 SYDVKM. The CDR3 is 12 amino acids. The CDR3 sequence: CASRRSNSPLHF. CDR3 DNA sequence: TGTGCCAGTCGAAGGAGTAATTCACCCCTCCACTTT.

The gene calls are TRBV7-8 and TRBJ1-4, with 9 positions matching TRBD1. Looked up from germline, CDR1 is SGHVS and CDR2 is FQNEAQ. The V and J ends lost 6 bases and 8 bases, in that order; junction bases with no gene match: 7. This CDR3 is built from 14 residues. The DNA for the CDR3 is TGTGCCAGCAGATTGACAGGGGGATTCGAAAAACTGTTTTTT. Residues: CASRLTGGFEKLFF.

The V gene is TRBV30, the J gene TRBJ1-1; TRBD1 might be the D (6 bases). V gave up 0 bases and J gave up 3 bases, with 8 bases separating them. The germline CDR1 and CDR2 sequences are GTSNPN and SVGIG (reference sequence). The CDR3 is 13 amino acids. CDR3 nucleotide sequence: TGTGCCTGGAGTGTGGGACACTACACTGAAGCTTTCTTT. Its protein product is CAWSVGHYTEAFF.

The chain links TRBV19 to TRBJ1-6, with 7 bases fitting TRBD1. With V trimmed by 3 bases and J by 7 bases, 6 bases remained unmatched. Germline CDR1 is LNHDA and CDR2 is SQIVND (reference sequence). This CDR3 contains 15 residues. The CDR3, as DNA: TGTGCCAGTAGTATCGGCGGGACAGAGAATTCACCCCTCCACTTT. It translates to CASSIGGTENSPLHF.

The CDR3 sequence is CASSIGQGFGSPLHF. The CDR3, as DNA: TGTGCCAGTAGTATAGGGCAGGGATTCGGTTCACCCCTCCACTTT. The rearrangement uses TRBV19 and TRBJ1-6; D is perhaps TRBD1 (5 bases). The CDR3 consists of 15 residues. V lost 1 base to trimming and J lost 9 bases, with 13 bases between them. Germline V gene data show CDR1 as LNHDA and CDR2 as SQIVND (reference sequence).

The chain's CDR3 is CASSDIRDHNEQFF. DNA for the CDR3: TGCGCCAGCAGTGACATTCGGGACCACAATGAGCAGTTCTTC. J is TRBJ2-1 and V is TRBV10-1; D is tentatively TRBD1 or TRBD2 (5 bases each). Per the germline V gene, CDR1 is WNHNN and CDR2 is SYGVQD (reference sequence). The CDR3 has 14 amino acids. Deletions cut 3 bases from V and 5 bases from J, with 11 bases between.

CDR3 nucleotides: TGTGCCAGCAGTGACTCGGGGAGCGATCCCGATACGCAGTATTTT. It encodes CASSDSGSDPDTQYF. J is TRBJ2-3 and V is TRBV6-4, with D tentatively TRBD2 (5 bases). The ends were cut back, 0 bases at V and 6 bases at J, with 13 bases in the middle. The CDR3 loop spans 15 amino acids. Germline loops: CDR1 MRHNA, CDR2 SNTAGT.

The chain joins TRBV5-6 to TRBJ1-1; a weak D match, TRBD1 (5 bases). The germline CDR1 and CDR2 sequences are SGHDT and YYEEEE. CDR3 size: 13 residues. Trimming left V 2 bases short and J 4 bases short, with 9 bases between. CDR3 nucleotides: TGTGCCAGCAGCTTAGGGACGGTCACTGAAGCTTTCTTT. Protein product: CASSLGTVTEAFF.

The gene calls are TRBV7-2 and TRBJ1-6, with 7 nucleotides matching TRBD1. The germline gives CDR1 SGHTA, CDR2 FQGNSA. The CDR3 has 15 amino acids. The trim removed 1 base at V and 9 bases at J, leaving 6 bases unmatched. In nucleotides, the CDR3 is TGTGCCAGCAGCTTAGATGACAGGGTCACTTCACCCCTCCACTTT. It is translated as CASSLDDRVTSPLHF. The full variable domain, in which reference TRBV7-2 and TRBJ1-6 provide the parts outside the CDR3, is GAGVSQSPSNKVTEKGKDVELRCDPISGHTALYWYRQSLGQGLEFLIYFQGNSAPDKSGLPSDRFSAERTGGSVSTLTIQRTQQEDSAVYLCASSLDDRVTSPLHFGNGTRLTVT.

This clone occurred once. V is TRBV16 and J is TRBJ1-1; 8 bases align to TRBD1. There are 15 residues in the CDR3. Germline CDR1 and CDR2: KGHSY and FQNENV. Trimming at V came to 0 bases and at J to 13 bases, leaving 13 bases not matched to a gene. The DNA for the CDR3 is TGTGCCAGCAGCCAATCGGTGTCTCAGGGGGCTTTGGGTTTCTTT. Protein sequence: CASSQSVSQGALGFF.

This chain joins TRBV19 and TRBJ1-5; D is perhaps TRBD1 (5 bases). Between the trimmed V and J ends, which lost 5 bases and 2 bases, there was a span of 13 bases. The CDR3 length is 15 residues. Germline assignment: CDR1 LNHDA and CDR2 SQIVND (reference sequence). As DNA, the CDR3 is TGTGCCAGTAGTGGGTGGGACGGGGGCAATCAGCCCCAGCATTTT. Translating it yields CASSGWDGGNQPQHF.

This chain connects TRBV18 to TRBJ2-7; 8 nucleotides align to TRBD2. The CDR3 sequence is 14 residues long. J lost 1 base, V lost 5 bases, and 4 bases had no gene match. Looked up from germline, CDR1 is KGHSH and CDR2 is LQKENI. The CDR3 sequence is CASSSASGSYEQYF. In DNA, the CDR3 is TGTGCCAGCTCATCGGCTAGCGGGTCCTACGAGCAGTACTTC.

The CDR3 protein is CASSLGGGDYTGELFF. The CDR3, as DNA: TGCGCCAGCAGCTTGGGTGGGGGCGATTACACCGGGGAGCTGTTTTTT. V gene TRBV5-1 combines with J gene TRBJ2-2, with D possibly TRBD1 on 6 matching bases. The length of the CDR3 is 16 residues. The germline gives CDR1 SGHRS, CDR2 YFSETQ. V was pared by 0 bases and J by 3 bases, with 12 bases between.